This T cell receptor (beta chain) was captured by sequencing in a study of blood T cell repertoires in COVID-19. Study-wide context: Researchers got acute and convalescent COVID-19 samples from the United States, Italy and Spain. Sources were T cells, B-cell-depleted T cells, or PBMCs; the material itself was cDNA or gDNA.

Assay used: immunoSEQ multiplex PCR; TCRdb lists only in-frame clones, some missing. The table has some 360,000 clones, around 87% seen once. While infection was still active, Seattle patients were enrolled and then followed longitudinally. Germline V lookup: CDR1 SGHTA, CDR2 FQGNSA. V shed 6 bases and J shed 8 bases, with 14 bases lying between them. The CDR3 has 14 amino acids. The clonotype originates from a woman aged 60-75 years with COVID-19, enrolled during active disease. The source material was peripheral blood. This chain links TRBV7-2 with TRBJ1-6; no clear D gene. The CDR3: CASSPREGYSPLHF. As DNA, the CDR3 is TGTGCCAGCAGTCCGAGGGAGGGTTATTCACCCCTCCACTTT.